What follows are 25 T cell receptor beta chains derived from one specimen sequenced in a study of T cells in Graves' hyperthyroidism and ophthalmopathy. What was amplified from RNA transcripts were TCR beta CDR3 regions. During a first-round RT-PCR of the TCR CDR3, the HTBI primer set was used. TCRdb recomputed calls from the multiplex PCR reads with MiXCR, one row per CDR3 protein. The data show 300,000 or so distinct CDR3 sequences, around 15% seen once. The material sequenced was blood. These receptors were collected from a woman in her sixties or seventies with Graves' ophthalmopathy.

V gene TRBV19 combines with J gene TRBJ2-7; 8 nucleotides agree with TRBD1. Germline V gene data show CDR1 as LNHDA and CDR2 as SQIVND (reference sequence). This CDR3 has 14 residues. With 6 bases clipped from V and 2 bases from J, the junction kept 6 bases outside the gene matches. CDR3 in amino acids: CASRKTGAPYEQYF. CDR3 DNA sequence: TGTGCCAGTAGGAAGACAGGGGCACCCTACGAGCAGTACTTC.

The chain recombines TRBV3-1 with TRBJ2-1; TRBD2 matches at 9 bases. V was clipped by 3 bases and J by 4 bases; unmatched bases: 7. The CDR3 is made up of 16 amino acids. Germline V CDR1 and CDR2: LGHDT, YNNKEL (reference sequence). As DNA, the CDR3 is TGTGCCAGCAGCCAGGACCTAGCGGGACCATACAATGAGCAGTTCTTC. It translates to CASSQDLAGPYNEQFF.

This clonotype was seen only once. V usage is TRBV7-2 and J usage is TRBJ2-1; 7 bases match TRBD1. Unmatched junction bases numbered 7, after V lost 4 bases and J lost 7 bases. Germline V CDR1 and CDR2: SGHTA, FQGNSA. The CDR3 contains 14 residues. DNA for the CDR3: TGTGCCAGCAGCTACAGGGGTTCCCTTAATGAGCAGTTCTTC. It translates to CASSYRGSLNEQFF.

Concerning this clonotype: Being one base from a much bigger clone, this may be a read error. V and J are TRBV11-3 and TRBJ2-7; TRBD1 matches 7 bases. After removal of 0 bases from V and 3 bases from J, the junction contained 5 bases not matched to a gene. CDR1 is SGHNT, CDR2 YENEEA, per germline. The CDR3 extends over 15 amino acids. The CDR3 sequence is CASSLDGQDLYEQYF. In DNA, the CDR3 is TGTGCCAGCAGCTTAGACGGACAGGACCTCTACGAGCAGTACTTC.

This clonotype was observed many times. The rearrangement uses TRBV4-2 and TRBJ2-5, with 10 bases aligning to TRBD1. Trimming cost V 1 base and J 5 bases; bases outside gene matches: 10. The CDR3 spans 17 residues. Germline CDR1 reads LGHNA; CDR2 reads YNFKEQ. In DNA, the CDR3 is TGTGCCAGCAGCCAAGTATCGGGACAGGGGATATCGGAGACCCAGTACTTC. Protein product: CASSQVSGQGISETQYF.

The table lists this clonotype with a few counts. The rearrangement joins TRBV6-9 to TRBJ2-1, with D perhaps TRBD1 (5 bases). V lost 3 bases to trimming and J lost 2 bases, with 11 bases between them. The CDR3 totals 15 residues. CDR1 and CDR2 from the germline V gene are MNHGY and SVAAGI. Written as DNA, the CDR3 is TGTGCCAGCAGTTACGCTAAGGGGCCCTACAATGAGCAGTTCTTC. Its translation is CASSYAKGPYNEQFF.

In this sample, this clonotype turned up many times. The V call is TRBV11-2, the J call TRBJ2-1; D is perhaps TRBD1 or TRBD2 (5 bases each). The CDR3 is made up of 13 amino acids. V dropped 0 bases and J dropped 8 bases, with 8 bases sitting between them. Germline-derived CDR1 and CDR2 are SGHAT and FQNNGV. The CDR3 DNA reads TGTGCCAGCAGCTTAGATCGGGACCATGAGCAGTTCTTC. This gives the protein CASSLDRDHEQFF.

This clonotype came up many times. The chain couples TRBV29-1 to TRBJ1-1; D is undetermined. Germline V lookup: CDR1 SQVTM, CDR2 ANQGSEA. The CDR3 has 12 amino acids. Trimming removed 3 bases from V and 1 base from J, with 6 bases in between. Here the CDR3 reads CSVDPENTEAFF. For the CDR3, the DNA is TGCAGCGTTGATCCGGAGAACACTGAAGCTTTCTTT.

This clonotype was counted between two and nine times. The chain has TRBV6-2 or TRBV6-3 and TRBJ2-3; D gene uncertain. Germline V gene lookup returns CDR1 MNHEY and CDR2 SVGEGT. Trimming took off 7 bases at V and 0 bases at J, with 14 bases between the two ends. CDR3 length equals 15 residues. The CDR3 spells CASTRTQVSTDTQYF. CDR3 nucleotide sequence: TGTGCCAGCACGAGGACGCAGGTTAGCACAGATACGCAGTATTTT.

The V and J genes are TRBV4-3 and TRBJ2-7; TRBD1 matches at 7 bases. Germline V gene sequence: CDR1 LGHNA, CDR2 YSLEER. With 1 base clipped from V and 1 base from J, the junction kept 7 bases outside the gene matches. The CDR3 has 16 residues. This chain's CDR3 is CASSQGTTGTSYEQYF. Here the CDR3 DNA reads TGCGCCAGCAGCCAAGGGACGACAGGGACATCCTACGAGCAGTACTTC.

This chain joins TRBV4-3 and TRBJ1-2; no firm D call. The CDR3 contains 13 residues. CDR1 LGHNA and CDR2 YSLEER come from the germline V gene. Between the trimmed V and J ends, which lost 3 bases and 4 bases, there was a span of 9 bases. DNA of the CDR3: TGCGCCAGCAGCCACGCAGGCTCCTATGGCTACACCTTC. The encoded protein is CASSHAGSYGYTF.

The rearrangement joins TRBV19 to TRBJ2-1; D is unclear. V lost 3 bases, J lost 9 bases, and 12 bases lay in between. The CDR3 spans 13 residues. Germline V gene lookup returns CDR1 LNHDA and CDR2 SQIVND (reference sequence). The CDR3 DNA follows: TGTGCCAGTAGTATGTCGGGTTACGGTGAGCAGTTCTTC. This sequence encodes CASSMSGYGEQFF. Based on the CDR3 plus reference TRBV19 and TRBJ2-1, the full variable domain is DGGITQSPKYLFRKEGQNVTLSCEQNLNHDAMYWYRQDPGQGLRLIYYSQIVNDFQKGDIAEGYSVSREKKESFPLTVTSAQKNPTAFYLCASSMSGYGEQFFGPGTRLTVL.

This clonotype appeared many times. The CDR3 protein is CASSPLRGRNTDTQYF. In DNA form, the CDR3 reads TGTGCCAGCAGCCCGTTACGCGGGAGAAACACAGATACGCAGTATTTT. J is TRBJ2-3 and V is TRBV7-9, with 7 nucleotides matching TRBD2. The germline V gene encodes CDR1 SEHNR and CDR2 FQNEAQ (reference sequence). The V and J ends lost 5 bases and 2 bases, in that order; junction bases with no gene match: 10. The CDR3 is 16 amino acids.

This clonotype has at least ten counts. The rearrangement links TRBV29-1 to TRBJ1-2; D remains unclear. Trimming stripped 0 bases from V and 9 bases from J, with 5 bases between. The CDR3 covers 10 residues. The germline gives CDR1 SQVTM, CDR2 ANQGSEA. CDR3 sequence reads: CSVEDVSYTF. Written as DNA, the CDR3 is TGCAGCGTTGAAGACGTAAGCTACACCTTC.

The V gene is TRBV27, the J gene TRBJ2-5, with TRBD2 identical over 8 bases. Germline V lookup: CDR1 MNHEY, CDR2 SMNVEV (reference sequence). The CDR3 runs 15 residues. Trimming cost V 4 bases and J 1 base; bases outside gene matches: 5. CDR3 loop: CASSSGREGQETQYF. The DNA for the CDR3 is TGTGCCAGCAGTTCGGGACGGGAGGGCCAAGAGACCCAGTACTTC.

This clonotype rates as medium-sized. CDR3 sequence: CASSLTGRTEAFF. The CDR3 DNA sequence: TGTGCCAGCAGTCTTACAGGGAGGACTGAAGCTTTCTTT. The V and J genes are TRBV12-3 or TRBV12-4 and TRBJ1-1, with TRBD1 as a possible D gene (6 bases). Trimming cost V 5 bases and J 5 bases, with 12 bases left between them. The CDR3 has 13 amino acids.

CDR3 DNA sequence: TGTGCCAGCAGGGGGGGAGGCGAGCAGTACTTC. This translates into CASRGGGEQYF. The V call is TRBV6-1, the J call TRBJ2-7; maybe TRBD2 (6 bases). Trimming removed 6 bases at V and 6 bases at J, with 9 bases between. The germline V gene encodes CDR1 MNHNS and CDR2 SASEGT. The CDR3 length is 11 residues.

The chain links TRBV5-1 to TRBJ1-1; D not certain. V was pared by 1 base and J by 2 bases, with 21 bases between. The CDR3 covers 18 residues. Looked up from germline, CDR1 is SGHRS and CDR2 is YFSETQ. The CDR3 reads CASSLTGWEAEINTEAFF. As DNA, the CDR3 is TGCGCCAGCAGCTTGACCGGATGGGAGGCGGAAATAAACACTGAAGCTTTCTTT.

The rearrangement uses TRBV5-5 and TRBJ2-7; perhaps TRBD2 as D (5 bases). Per germline, CDR1 SGHKS and CDR2 YYEKEE (reference sequence). V was shortened by 2 bases and J by 7 bases, with 16 bases between the two germline ends. The CDR3 is 14 amino acids. The CDR3 reads CASSFGAGRGEQYF. The CDR3 bases are TGTGCCAGCAGCTTTGGTGCTGGGAGAGGTGAGCAGTACTTC.

The chain employs TRBV7-9 and TRBJ1-1; D is unresolved. Looked up from germline, CDR1 is SEHNR and CDR2 is FQNEAQ (reference sequence). Trimming removed 5 bases from V and 4 bases from J, with 11 bases in between. This CDR3 is 13 amino acids long. DNA for the CDR3: TGTGCCAGCAGCCCGGACGGGCTCACTGAAGCTTTCTTT. Its translation: CASSPDGLTEAFF.

The chain links TRBV7-2 to TRBJ1-1; 8 bases align to TRBD1. The germline V gene has CDR1 SGHTA and CDR2 FQGNSA. Germline trimming cut 4 bases from V and 0 bases from J; bases unmatched to any gene: 4. This CDR3 is 15 amino acids long. CDR3 amino acids: CASSSGTGMNTEAFF. For the CDR3, the DNA is TGTGCCAGCAGCTCCGGGACAGGTATGAACACTGAAGCTTTCTTT.

The gene calls are TRBV29-1 and TRBJ1-1, with 8 bases identical to TRBD1. CDR1 is SQVTM and CDR2 is ANQGSEA in the germline V gene. The J segment lost 2 bases and the V segment lost 4 bases, leaving 6 bases of the junction unmatched. The CDR3 has 14 residues. Here the CDR3 DNA reads TGCAGCGTTGTTAGCCCAGGGGGCAACACTGAAGCTTTCTTT. Protein product: CSVVSPGGNTEAFF.

This clonotype was counted many times. The chain combines TRBV15 with TRBJ1-1; D may be TRBD1 (6 bases). V was trimmed by 0 bases and J by 11 bases, leaving 16 bases between them. Per germline, CDR1 LNHNV and CDR2 YYDKDF (reference sequence). The CDR3 consists of 14 residues. Here the CDR3 reads CATSRDRGHAQAFF. CDR3 DNA sequence: TGTGCCACCAGCAGAGACAGGGGTCACGCCCAGGCTTTCTTT.

Of note for this clonotype: A much larger clone is a single base away; this may be a read error. The genes are TRBV7-2 and TRBJ1-5; D call uncertain. Deletions cut 5 bases from V and 3 bases from J, with 11 bases between. CDR1 SGHTA and CDR2 FQGNSA come from the germline V gene. The CDR3 loop spans 14 amino acids. The CDR3 here is CASSLAPDNQPQHF. The CDR3 region has the DNA TGTGCCAGCAGCCTCGCCCCAGACAATCAGCCCCAGCATTTT.

V usage is TRBV11-2 and J usage is TRBJ2-7; 9 bases map to TRBD1. Germline CDR1 reads SGHAT; CDR2 reads FQNNGV. This CDR3 comprises 14 residues. V lost 5 bases and J lost 3; bases outside the gene matches: 5. The CDR3 DNA sequence: TGTGCCAGCAGCGGACAGGGGCAGAACTACGAGCAGTACTTC. Translation: CASSGQGQNYEQYF.